Described below is a single T cell receptor beta chain sequence and its context. These data belong to a study of control samples from healthy donors and cancer patients. V lost 2 bases, J lost 2 bases, and 15 bases lay in between. CDR3 length: 16 residues. Germline CDR1 is GTSNPN and CDR2 is SVGIG (reference sequence). Repertoires were generated with immunoSEQ multiplex PCR, while TCRdb's copy carries only in-frame clones and drops some. The sample lists some 100,000 clones, around 80% occurring once. The sample was blood. The TCR comes from a woman aged 25 to 45 in good health. The chain links TRBV30 to TRBJ1-4; no reliable D call. The CDR3 reads CAWSSIRDFTNEKLFF. CDR3 in DNA: TGTGCCTGGAGTAGCATTAGGGATTTCACTAATGAAAAACTGTTTTTT.